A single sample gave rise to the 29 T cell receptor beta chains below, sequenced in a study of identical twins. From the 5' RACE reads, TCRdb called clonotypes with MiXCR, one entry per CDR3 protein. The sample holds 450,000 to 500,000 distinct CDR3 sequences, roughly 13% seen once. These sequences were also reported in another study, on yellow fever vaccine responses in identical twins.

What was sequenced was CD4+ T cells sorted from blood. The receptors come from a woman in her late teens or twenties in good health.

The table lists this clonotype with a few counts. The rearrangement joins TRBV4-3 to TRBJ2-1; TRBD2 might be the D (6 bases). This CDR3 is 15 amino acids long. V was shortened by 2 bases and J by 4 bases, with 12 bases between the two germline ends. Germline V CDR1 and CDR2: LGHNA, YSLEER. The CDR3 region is CASSQRELSYNEQFF. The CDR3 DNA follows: TGCGCCAGCAGCCAACGGGAGCTATCTTACAATGAGCAGTTCTTC.

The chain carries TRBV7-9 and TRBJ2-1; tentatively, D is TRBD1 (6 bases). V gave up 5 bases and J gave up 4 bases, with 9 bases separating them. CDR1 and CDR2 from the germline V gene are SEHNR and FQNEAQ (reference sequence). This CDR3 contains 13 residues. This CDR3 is CASSEGTYNEQFF. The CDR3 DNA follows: TGTGCCAGCAGCGAAGGGACATACAATGAGCAGTTCTTC.

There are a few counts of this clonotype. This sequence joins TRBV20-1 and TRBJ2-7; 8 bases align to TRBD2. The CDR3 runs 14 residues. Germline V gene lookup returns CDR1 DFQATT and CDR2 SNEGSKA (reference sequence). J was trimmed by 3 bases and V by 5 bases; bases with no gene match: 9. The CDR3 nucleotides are TGCAGTGCTGGGGAAGCGGGGGCACACTACGAGCAGTACTTC. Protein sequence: CSAGEAGAHYEQYF.

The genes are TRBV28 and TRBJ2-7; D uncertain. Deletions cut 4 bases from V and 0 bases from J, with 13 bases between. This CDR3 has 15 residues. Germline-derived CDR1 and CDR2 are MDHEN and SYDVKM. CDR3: CASSSWENDSYEQYF. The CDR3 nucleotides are TGTGCCAGCAGTTCCTGGGAAAACGACTCCTACGAGCAGTACTTC. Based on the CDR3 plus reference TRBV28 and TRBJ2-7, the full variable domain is DVKVTQSSRYLVKRTGEKVFLECVQDMDHENMFWYRQDPGLGLRLIYFSYDVKMKEKGDIPEGYSVSREKKERFSLILESASTNQTSMYLCASSSWENDSYEQYFGPGTRLTVT.

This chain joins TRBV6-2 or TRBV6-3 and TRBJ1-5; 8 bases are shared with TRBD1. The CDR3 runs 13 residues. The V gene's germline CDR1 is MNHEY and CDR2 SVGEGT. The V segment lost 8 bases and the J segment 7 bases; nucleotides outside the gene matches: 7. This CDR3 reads CASQGAGGQPQHF. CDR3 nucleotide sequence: TGTGCCAGCCAGGGGGCAGGGGGGCAGCCCCAGCATTTT.

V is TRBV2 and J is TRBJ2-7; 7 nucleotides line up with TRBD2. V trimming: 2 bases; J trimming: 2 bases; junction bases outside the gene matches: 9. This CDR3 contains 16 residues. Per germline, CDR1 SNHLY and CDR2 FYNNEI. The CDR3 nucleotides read TGTGCCAGCAGTGAACAACGGGGGGACGTAACCTACGAGCAGTACTTC. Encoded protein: CASSEQRGDVTYEQYF.

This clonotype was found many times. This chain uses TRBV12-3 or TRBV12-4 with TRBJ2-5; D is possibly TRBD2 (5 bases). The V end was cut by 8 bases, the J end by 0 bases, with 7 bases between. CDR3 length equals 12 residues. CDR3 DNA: TGTGCCAGCCAGAGGGACCAAGAGACCCAGTACTTC. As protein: CASQRDQETQYF.

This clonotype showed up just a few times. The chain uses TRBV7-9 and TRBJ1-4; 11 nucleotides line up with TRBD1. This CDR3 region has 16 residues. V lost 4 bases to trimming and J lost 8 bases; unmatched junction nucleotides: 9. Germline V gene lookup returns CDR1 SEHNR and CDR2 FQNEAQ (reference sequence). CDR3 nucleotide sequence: TGTGCCAGCAGCTCGACTATGGACAGGGGGCAGGAAAAACTGTTTTTT. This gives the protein CASSSTMDRGQEKLFF.

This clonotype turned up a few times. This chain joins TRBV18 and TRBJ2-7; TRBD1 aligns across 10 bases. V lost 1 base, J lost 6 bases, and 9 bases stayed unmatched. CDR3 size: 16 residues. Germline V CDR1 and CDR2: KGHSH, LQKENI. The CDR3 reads CASSPLAGTGVREQYF. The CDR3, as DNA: TGTGCCAGCTCACCACTAGCCGGGACAGGGGTTCGCGAGCAGTACTTC.

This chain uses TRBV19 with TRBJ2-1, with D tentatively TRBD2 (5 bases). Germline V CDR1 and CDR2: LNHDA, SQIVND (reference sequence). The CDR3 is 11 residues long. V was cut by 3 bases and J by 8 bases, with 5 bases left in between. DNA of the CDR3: TGTGCCAGTAGTATGGAGGATGAGCAGTTCTTC. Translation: CASSMEDEQFF.

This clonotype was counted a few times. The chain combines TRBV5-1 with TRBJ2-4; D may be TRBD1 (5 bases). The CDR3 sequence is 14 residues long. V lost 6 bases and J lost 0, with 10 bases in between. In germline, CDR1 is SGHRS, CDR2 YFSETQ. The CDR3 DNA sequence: TGCGCCAGCACCCCAACAGGAGCCAAAAACATTCAGTACTTC. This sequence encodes CASTPTGAKNIQYF.

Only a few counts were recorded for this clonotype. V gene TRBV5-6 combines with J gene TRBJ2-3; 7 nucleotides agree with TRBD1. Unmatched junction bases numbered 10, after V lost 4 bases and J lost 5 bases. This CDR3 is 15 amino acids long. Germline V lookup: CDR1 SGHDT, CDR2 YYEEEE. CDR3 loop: CASSPTGTAVDTQYF. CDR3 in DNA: TGTGCCAGCAGCCCGACCGGGACAGCGGTAGATACGCAGTATTTT.

The CDR3 region has the DNA TGCGCCAGCAGCCAGATTACTGGGGACTTCCCCTACGAGCAGTACTTC. Translation: CASSQITGDFPYEQYF. The chain links TRBV4-1 to TRBJ2-7; D possibly corresponds to TRBD2 (6 bases). The CDR3 totals 16 residues. Germline CDR1 MGHRA, CDR2 YSYEKL. Trimming shortened V by 3 bases and J by 2 bases, and 17 bases separated the two germline ends.

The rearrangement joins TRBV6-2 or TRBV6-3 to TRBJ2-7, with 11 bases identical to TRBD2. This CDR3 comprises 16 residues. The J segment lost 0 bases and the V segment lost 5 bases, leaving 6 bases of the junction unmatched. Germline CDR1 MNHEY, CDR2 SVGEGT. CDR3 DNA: TGTGCCAGCAGTACCCAGGGACTAGCGGACTCCTACGAGCAGTACTTC. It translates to CASSTQGLADSYEQYF.

The DNA of the CDR3 is TGCAGTGCTAGAGGGCCTGGGACGATCTACGAGCAGTACTTC. Translation: CSARGPGTIYEQYF. The chain is built from TRBV20-1 and TRBJ2-7; D assignment may be TRBD1 or TRBD2 (5 bases each). Germline V gives CDR1 DFQATT, CDR2 SNEGSKA (reference sequence). Trimming removed 1 base from V and 3 bases from J, with 13 bases in between. This CDR3 comprises 14 residues.

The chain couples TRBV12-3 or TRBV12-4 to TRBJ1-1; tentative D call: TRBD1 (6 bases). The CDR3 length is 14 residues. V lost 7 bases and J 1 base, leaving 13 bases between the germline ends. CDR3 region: CASIGPTGNTEAFF. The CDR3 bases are TGTGCCAGCATTGGTCCGACAGGGAACACTGAAGCTTTCTTT.

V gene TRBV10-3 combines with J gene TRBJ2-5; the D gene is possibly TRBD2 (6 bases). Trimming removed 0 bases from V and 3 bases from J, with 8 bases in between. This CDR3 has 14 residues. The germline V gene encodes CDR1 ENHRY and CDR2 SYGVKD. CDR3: CAISESGGEETQYF. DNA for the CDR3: TGTGCCATCAGTGAGTCCGGGGGAGAAGAGACCCAGTACTTC.

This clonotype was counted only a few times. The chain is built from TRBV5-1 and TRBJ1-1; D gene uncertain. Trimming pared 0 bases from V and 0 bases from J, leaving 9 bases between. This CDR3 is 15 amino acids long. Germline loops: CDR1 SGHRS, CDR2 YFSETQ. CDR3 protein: CASSLELNLNTEAFF. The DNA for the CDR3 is TGCGCCAGCAGCTTGGAGCTGAATTTGAACACTGAAGCTTTCTTT.

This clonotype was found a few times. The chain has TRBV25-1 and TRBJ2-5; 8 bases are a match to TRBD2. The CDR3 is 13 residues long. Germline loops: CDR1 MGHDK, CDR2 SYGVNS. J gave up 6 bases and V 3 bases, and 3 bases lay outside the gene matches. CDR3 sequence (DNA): TGTGCCAGCAGTGACGGGGGGGGGAAGACCCAGTACTTC. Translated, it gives CASSDGGGKTQYF. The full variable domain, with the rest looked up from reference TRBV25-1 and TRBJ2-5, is EADIYQTPRYLVIGTGKKITLECSQTMGHDKMYWYQQDPGMELHLIHYSYGVNSTEKGDLSSESTVSRIRTEHFPLTLESARPSHTSQYLCASSDGGGKTQYFGPGTRLLVL.

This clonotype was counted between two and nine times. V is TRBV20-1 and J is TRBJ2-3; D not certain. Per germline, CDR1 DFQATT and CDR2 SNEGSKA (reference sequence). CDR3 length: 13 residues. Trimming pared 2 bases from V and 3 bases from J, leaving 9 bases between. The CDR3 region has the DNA TGCAGTGCTAGACTTAGTAAGACAGATACGCAGTATTTT. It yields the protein CSARLSKTDTQYF.

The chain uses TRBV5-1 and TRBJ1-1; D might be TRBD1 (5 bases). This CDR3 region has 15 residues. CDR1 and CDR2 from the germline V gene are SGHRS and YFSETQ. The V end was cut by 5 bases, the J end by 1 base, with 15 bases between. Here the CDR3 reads CASRGGAGSNTEAFF. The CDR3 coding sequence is TGCGCCAGCAGGGGTGGGGCAGGTTCGAACACTGAAGCTTTCTTT.

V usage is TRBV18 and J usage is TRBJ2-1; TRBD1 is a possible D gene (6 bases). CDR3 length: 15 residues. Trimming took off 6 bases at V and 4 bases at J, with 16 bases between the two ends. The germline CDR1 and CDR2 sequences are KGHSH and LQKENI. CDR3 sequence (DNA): TGTGCCAGCTCGTCATCAGAGGGGGTGTACAATGAGCAGTTCTTC. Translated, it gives CASSSSEGVYNEQFF.

The CDR3 DNA reads as TGCGCCAGCAGCCGGACTACCCGATATAACGAGCAGTACTTC. Amino acids: CASSRTTRYNEQYF. J is TRBJ2-7 and V is TRBV4-1, with D perhaps matching TRBD2 (6 bases). CDR3 length: 14 amino acids. CDR1 and CDR2 from the germline V gene are MGHRA and YSYEKL. Deletions cut 4 bases from V and 5 bases from J, with 15 bases between.

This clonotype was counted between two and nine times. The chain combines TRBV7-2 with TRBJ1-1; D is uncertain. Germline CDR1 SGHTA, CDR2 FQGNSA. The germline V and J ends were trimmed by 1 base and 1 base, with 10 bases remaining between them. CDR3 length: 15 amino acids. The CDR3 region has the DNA TGTGCCAGCAGCTTAGTTCCGGCGGGGAACACTGAAGCTTTCTTT. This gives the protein CASSLVPAGNTEAFF.

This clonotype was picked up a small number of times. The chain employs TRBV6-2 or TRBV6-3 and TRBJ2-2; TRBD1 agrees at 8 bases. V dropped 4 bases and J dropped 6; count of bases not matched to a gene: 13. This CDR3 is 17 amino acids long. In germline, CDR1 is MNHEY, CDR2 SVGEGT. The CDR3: CASSSLGGRGRPGELFF. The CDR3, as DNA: TGTGCCAGCAGTTCACTCGGGGGCAGGGGGCGCCCCGGGGAGCTGTTTTTT.

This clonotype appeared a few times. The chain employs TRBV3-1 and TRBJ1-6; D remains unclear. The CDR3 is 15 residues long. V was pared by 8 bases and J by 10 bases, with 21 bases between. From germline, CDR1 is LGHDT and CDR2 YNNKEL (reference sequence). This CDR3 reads CASAGSGGIGSPLHF. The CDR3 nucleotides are TGTGCCAGCGCCGGTAGTGGAGGAATTGGCTCACCCCTCCACTTT. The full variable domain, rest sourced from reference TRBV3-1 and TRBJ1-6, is DTAVSQTPKYLVTQMGNDKSIKCEQNLGHDTMYWYKQDSKKFLKIMFSYNNKELIINETVPNRFSPKSPDKAHLNLHINSLELGDSAVYFCASAGSGGIGSPLHFGNGTRLTVT.

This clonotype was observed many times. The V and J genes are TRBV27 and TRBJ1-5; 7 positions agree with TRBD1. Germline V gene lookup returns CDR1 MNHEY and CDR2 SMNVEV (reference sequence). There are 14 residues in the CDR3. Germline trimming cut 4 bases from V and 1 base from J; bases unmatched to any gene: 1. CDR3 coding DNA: TGTGCCAGCAGTTCACAGGGGAGCAATCAGCCCCAGCATTTT. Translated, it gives CASSSQGSNQPQHF.

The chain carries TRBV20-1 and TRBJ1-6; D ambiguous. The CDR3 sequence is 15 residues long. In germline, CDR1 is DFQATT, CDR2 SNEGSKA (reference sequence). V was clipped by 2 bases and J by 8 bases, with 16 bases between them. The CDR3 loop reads CSARSLQVDDSPLHF. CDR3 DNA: TGCAGTGCTAGATCCCTTCAGGTGGACGATTCACCCCTCCACTTT.

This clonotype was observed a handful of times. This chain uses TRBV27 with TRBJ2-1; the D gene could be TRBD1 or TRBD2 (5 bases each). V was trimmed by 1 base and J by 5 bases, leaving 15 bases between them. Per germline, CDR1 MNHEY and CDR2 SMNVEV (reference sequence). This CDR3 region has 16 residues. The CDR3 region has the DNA TGTGCCAGCAGTTTATTATCGATGGGGACCCACAATGAGCAGTTCTTC. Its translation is CASSLLSMGTHNEQFF.